The 32 T cell receptor beta chains below come from one sample, sequenced in a study of T cells after posttransplantation cyclophosphamide. Clones were sequenced by immunoSEQ multiplex PCR, and TCRdb holds only the in-frame ones, with some missing. The table records some 66,000 clones, around 93% of them present only once. The sequenced sample consisted of PBMCs. These receptors originate from a woman in her twenties or thirties in good health and a related stem cell transplant donor.

The CDR3 coding sequence is TGTGCCAGCAGCTTGGAATTAGCGGGGGCACTCTACAATGAGCAGTTCTTC. Translated: CASSLELAGALYNEQFF. The chain is built from TRBV5-4 and TRBJ2-1, with 9 bases aligning to TRBD2. Germline V gives CDR1 SGHNT, CDR2 YYREEE (reference sequence). Germline trimming cut 0 bases from V and 3 bases from J; bases unmatched to any gene: 7. The CDR3 length is 17 residues.

The chain recombines TRBV6-1 with TRBJ1-6, with D possibly matching TRBD1 (5 bases). This CDR3 comprises 14 residues. From germline, CDR1 is MNHNS and CDR2 SASEGT. V was shortened by 10 bases and J by 8 bases, with 18 bases between the two germline ends. The CDR3 loop is CAISPRERDSPLHF. The CDR3, as DNA: TGTGCCATATCACCCAGGGAGAGGGATTCACCCCTCCACTTT.

The genes are TRBV20-1 and TRBJ2-1; no firm D call. The ends were cut back, 5 bases at V and 7 bases at J, with 9 bases in the middle. CDR3 length: 11 residues. The V gene's germline CDR1 is DFQATT and CDR2 SNEGSKA (reference sequence). The CDR3 DNA reads as TGCAGTGCTTTGGGCGCGAATGAGCAGTTCTTC. Translation: CSALGANEQFF.

The chain has TRBV5-4 and TRBJ2-2, with a tentative D call TRBD1 (5 bases). The CDR3 totals 13 residues. The V gene lost 5 bases and the J gene lost 5 bases, with 10 bases spanning the gap. Germline assignment: CDR1 SGHNT and CDR2 YYREEE (reference sequence). Written as DNA, the CDR3 is TGTGCCAGCAGTCAGCAGGGAACCGGGGAGCTGTTTTTT. Protein: CASSQQGTGELFF.

This chain connects TRBV15 to TRBJ2-3; D not certain. V gave up 0 bases and J gave up 2 bases, with 9 bases separating them. Germline CDR1 is LNHNV and CDR2 is YYDKDF (reference sequence). The length of the CDR3 is 15 residues. CDR3 DNA sequence: TGTGCCACCAGCAGAGATGGCCGGTACACAGATACGCAGTATTTT. As protein: CATSRDGRYTDTQYF. The whole variable domain, filled in from reference TRBV15 and TRBJ2-3, reads DAMVIQNPRYQVTQFGKPVTLSCSQTLNHNVMYWYQQKSSQAPKLLFHYYDKDFNNEADTPDNFQSRRPNTSFCFLDIRSPGLGDTAMYLCATSRDGRYTDTQYFGPGTRLTVL.

The count of this clone is one. This sequence joins TRBV5-1 and TRBJ1-4; D remains unclear. The V gene's germline CDR1 is SGHRS and CDR2 YFSETQ. The CDR3 spans 14 residues. V gave up 0 bases and J gave up 4 bases, with 7 bases separating them. The CDR3 nucleotides are TGCGCCAGCAGCTTGGCTGGAATTAATGAAAAACTGTTTTTT. It is translated as CASSLAGINEKLFF.

CDR3 DNA: TGCAGCGTTCTAAGGCCGGGGGCGAGATCCTACGAGCAGTACTTC. It encodes CSVLRPGARSYEQYF. The genes are TRBV29-1 and TRBJ2-7; the D gene could be TRBD1 or TRBD2 (6 bases each). Germline loops: CDR1 SQVTM, CDR2 ANQGSEA. The germline V and J ends were trimmed by 5 bases and 1 base, with 18 bases remaining between them. CDR3 length equals 15 residues.

The chain carries TRBV5-1 and TRBJ2-2; weak D call: TRBD1 (6 bases). V lost 4 bases and J lost 5, with 15 bases in between. The CDR3 is 15 residues long. Germline lookup yields CDR1 SGHRS and CDR2 YFSETQ. The CDR3 protein is CASSPSPQGTGELFF. The CDR3 nucleotides are TGCGCCAGCAGCCCGTCCCCGCAGGGGACCGGGGAGCTGTTTTTT.

The chain has TRBV18 and TRBJ1-5; D gene uncertain. This CDR3 contains 13 residues. Germline V lookup: CDR1 KGHSH, CDR2 LQKENI. V gave up 6 bases and J gave up 7 bases, with 13 bases separating them. The CDR3: CASSDDLRQPQHF. CDR3 in DNA: TGTGCCAGCTCGGATGATCTTCGACAGCCCCAGCATTTT.

This chain joins TRBV5-1 and TRBJ2-2; D gene ambiguous. The V end was cut by 0 bases, the J end by 4 bases, with 19 bases between. CDR1 is SGHRS and CDR2 is YFSETQ in the germline V gene. This CDR3 region has 18 residues. CDR3 DNA: TGCGCCAGCAGCTTGGCCTTGGTGGCAGGCGCAGGCACCGGGGAGCTGTTTTTT. It codes for CASSLALVAGAGTGELFF.

Here the CDR3 reads CASSIGRGGAGGETQYF. DNA of the CDR3: TGTGCCAGTAGTATTGGGCGTGGCGGGGCCGGAGGGGAGACCCAGTACTTC. The chain joins TRBV19 to TRBJ2-5; TRBD2 might be the D (6 bases). This CDR3 has 17 residues. V dropped 3 bases and J dropped 5 bases, with 22 bases sitting between them. Germline V CDR1 and CDR2: LNHDA, SQIVND (reference sequence). The full variable domain, rest sourced from reference TRBV19 and TRBJ2-5, is DGGITQSPKYLFRKEGQNVTLSCEQNLNHDAMYWYRQDPGQGLRLIYYSQIVNDFQKGDIAEGYSVSREKKESFPLTVTSAQKNPTAFYLCASSIGRGGAGGETQYFGPGTRLLVL.

The chain links TRBV5-5 to TRBJ2-1; 10 bases match TRBD1. CDR3 length: 16 residues. The germline V gene encodes CDR1 SGHKS and CDR2 YYEKEE (reference sequence). V gave up 3 bases and J gave up 4 bases; unmatched junction bases: 7. CDR3 protein: CASSSTGTGVYNEQFF. The CDR3 bases are TGTGCCAGCAGCTCAACCGGGACAGGGGTATACAATGAGCAGTTCTTC.

This chain links TRBV10-1 with TRBJ2-2, with TRBD2 as a possible D gene (6 bases). Trimming took off 5 bases at V and 7 bases at J, with 8 bases between the two ends. Germline CDR1 reads WNHNN; CDR2 reads SYGVQD (reference sequence). The CDR3 is made up of 12 amino acids. CDR3 protein: CASSREVGELFF. CDR3 DNA sequence: TGCGCCAGCAGTAGGGAGGTCGGGGAGCTGTTTTTT.

The chain couples TRBV28 to TRBJ2-7; TRBD1 aligns across 8 bases. The CDR3 consists of 13 residues. V lost 6 bases, J lost 0 bases, and 1 base stayed unmatched. Germline assignment: CDR1 MDHEN and CDR2 SYDVKM. CDR3: CASRQGGSYEQYF. The CDR3 DNA reads as TGTGCCAGCAGACAGGGGGGCTCCTACGAGCAGTACTTC.

The chain is built from TRBV5-1 and TRBJ2-1; TRBD2 aligns across 12 bases. CDR1 and CDR2 (germline): SGHRS, YFSETQ. V shed 4 bases and J 5 bases; nucleotides not matched to a gene: 7. This CDR3 has 16 residues. As DNA, the CDR3 is TGCGCCAGCAGCAGAGACCTAGCGGGGGGGCACAATGAGCAGTTCTTC. Protein sequence: CASSRDLAGGHNEQFF.

The chain joins TRBV10-3 to TRBJ1-1; D is ambiguous. The V and J ends lost 4 bases and 5 bases respectively, with 11 bases between them. The CDR3 consists of 13 residues. Germline V lookup: CDR1 ENHRY, CDR2 SYGVKD. The CDR3 region has the DNA TGTGCCATCAGTGGACATAGCAGGACTGAAGCTTTCTTT. Residues: CAISGHSRTEAFF.

This clone was seen once. The chain carries TRBV19 and TRBJ2-3, with D perhaps TRBD2 (6 bases). The CDR3 extends over 15 amino acids. Germline loops: CDR1 LNHDA, CDR2 SQIVND (reference sequence). The V and J ends lost 6 bases and 0 bases respectively, with 13 bases between them. The CDR3: CASRGGVGSTDTQYF. In nucleotides, the CDR3 is TGTGCCAGTAGAGGAGGGGTGGGTAGCACAGATACGCAGTATTTT.

The V gene is TRBV4-3, the J gene TRBJ2-3, with TRBD2 identical over 7 bases. The germline V gene encodes CDR1 LGHNA and CDR2 YSLEER. This CDR3 has 15 residues. V trimming: 2 bases; J trimming: 3 bases; junction bases outside the gene matches: 5. The CDR3 loop is CASSQWGGETDTQYF. CDR3 in DNA: TGCGCCAGCAGCCAATGGGGGGGGGAGACAGATACGCAGTATTTT.

J is TRBJ1-1 and V is TRBV6-6; D may be TRBD1 (6 bases). Trimming took off 7 bases at V and 1 base at J, with 10 bases between the two ends. Germline loops: CDR1 MNHNY, CDR2 SVGAGI (reference sequence). The CDR3 runs to 13 residues. CDR3 protein: CASTGHWNTEAFF. The CDR3 DNA is TGTGCCAGCACGGGACACTGGAACACTGAAGCTTTCTTT.

The genes are TRBV7-2 and TRBJ2-7; 15 nucleotides align to TRBD2. V trimming: 0 bases; J trimming: 2 bases; junction bases outside the gene matches: 2. Germline lookup yields CDR1 SGHTA and CDR2 FQGNSA. The CDR3 consists of 17 residues. The CDR3, as DNA: TGTGCCAGCAGCTTAGCGCGGACTAGCGGGGGGGCCTACGAGCAGTACTTC. Translation gives CASSLARTSGGAYEQYF.

This clone came up a few times. The genes are TRBV28 and TRBJ2-7; TRBD1 matches at 9 bases. V lost 8 bases to trimming and J lost 5 bases; unmatched junction nucleotides: 7. In germline, CDR1 is MDHEN, CDR2 SYDVKM. This CDR3 has 13 amino acids. The chain's CDR3 is CASGGQGVHEQYF. CDR3 nucleotides: TGTGCCAGCGGGGGACAGGGCGTCCACGAGCAGTACTTC.

The chain uses TRBV4-3 and TRBJ2-5; no reliable D call. In germline, CDR1 is LGHNA, CDR2 YSLEER. CDR3 length: 14 amino acids. V shed 1 base and J shed 1 base, with 7 bases lying between them. CDR3 bases: TGCGCCAGCAGCCAAGTGCTAGTCCAAGAGACCCAGTACTTC. Amino acid sequence: CASSQVLVQETQYF.

This clone was seen only once. The chain carries TRBV11-2 and TRBJ1-4; D is unclear. The CDR3 has 11 amino acids. V lost 2 bases and J 8 bases, leaving 3 bases between the germline ends. The germline CDR1 and CDR2 sequences are SGHAT and FQNNGV. The chain's CDR3 is CASSLREKLFF. For the CDR3, the DNA is TGTGCCAGCAGCTTAAGAGAAAAACTGTTTTTT. Combining the CDR3 with reference TRBV11-2 and TRBJ1-4 gives the whole variable domain EAGVAQSPRYKIIEKRQSVAFWCNPISGHATLYWYQQILGQGPKLLIQFQNNGVVDDSQLPKDRFSAERLKGVDSTLKIQPAKLEDSAVYLCASSLREKLFFGSGTQLSVL.

The V gene is TRBV7-2, the J gene TRBJ1-5; 8 nucleotides line up with TRBD1. Germline V gene data show CDR1 as SGHTA and CDR2 as FQGNSA. V shed 5 bases, J shed 6 bases, and the junction held 9 bases outside the gene matches. The CDR3 loop spans 15 amino acids. CDR3 DNA: TGTGCCAGCAGCCCTGGGACAGGAGGGAGTCAGCCCCAGCATTTT. Protein product: CASSPGTGGSQPQHF.

V gene TRBV28 combines with J gene TRBJ1-4; no clear D gene. The germline V gene encodes CDR1 MDHEN and CDR2 SYDVKM. There are 11 residues in the CDR3. Between the trimmed V and J ends, which lost 8 bases and 6 bases, there was a span of 7 bases. Here the CDR3 reads CASRGDEKLFF. CDR3 nucleotide sequence: TGTGCCAGCCGGGGTGATGAAAAACTGTTTTTT. The whole variable domain, remainder taken from reference TRBV28 and TRBJ1-4, is DVKVTQSSRYLVKRTGEKVFLECVQDMDHENMFWYRQDPGLGLRLIYFSYDVKMKEKGDIPEGYSVSREKKERFSLILESASTNQTSMYLCASRGDEKLFFGSGTQLSVL.

V gene TRBV6-6 combines with J gene TRBJ1-5; D gene uncertain. The CDR3 loop spans 13 amino acids. Germline V lookup: CDR1 MNHNY, CDR2 SVGAGI (reference sequence). V was clipped by 2 bases and J by 0 bases, with 2 bases between them. CDR3 amino acids: CASSYGSNQPQHF. As DNA, the CDR3 is TGTGCCAGCAGTTACGGTAGCAATCAGCCCCAGCATTTT.

This chain links TRBV7-2 with TRBJ1-3; the match to TRBD1 covers 7 bases. CDR1 and CDR2 (germline): SGHTA, FQGNSA. V gave up 2 bases and J gave up 7 bases; unmatched junction bases: 5. This CDR3 has 14 amino acids. The CDR3 here is CASSLSTGLNTIYF. CDR3 in DNA: TGTGCCAGCAGCTTATCGACAGGGCTGAACACCATATATTTT.

This clone was counted between two and nine times. V usage is TRBV2 and J usage is TRBJ1-6; TRBD1 is a possible D gene (5 bases). The CDR3 is 13 amino acids. Trimming stripped 4 bases from V and 9 bases from J, with 10 bases between. Germline lookup yields CDR1 SNHLY and CDR2 FYNNEI. CDR3 in DNA: TGTGCCAGCAGTGGCCAGGGAGGTTCACCCCTCCACTTT. Its protein is CASSGQGGSPLHF.

This clone has more than one count but fewer than ten. The V and J genes are TRBV6-5 and TRBJ1-2; D gene uncertain. The V gene lost 6 bases and the J gene lost 3 bases, with 14 bases spanning the gap. The CDR3 is 14 amino acids. Germline assignment: CDR1 MNHEY and CDR2 SVGAGI. The CDR3 DNA reads TGTGCCAGCAGCCTCGACGGGGTCGACTATGGCTACACCTTC. Translating gives CASSLDGVDYGYTF.

The chain has TRBV6-5 and TRBJ1-1; D is perhaps TRBD1 (6 bases). Germline V gene data show CDR1 as MNHEY and CDR2 as SVGAGI. Trimming took 4 bases from V and 1 from J, leaving 10 bases between them. This CDR3 contains 14 residues. The CDR3 spells CASSWTDRNTEAFF. The CDR3 nucleotides read TGTGCCAGCAGTTGGACAGACCGGAACACTGAAGCTTTCTTT.

The chain couples TRBV4-2 to TRBJ1-1; no firm D call. The CDR3 sequence is 13 residues long. Trimming shortened V by 0 bases and J by 4 bases, and 6 bases separated the two germline ends. Germline assignment: CDR1 LGHNA and CDR2 YNFKEQ. The CDR3 DNA follows: TGTGCCAGCAGCCAAGATAGTGTCACTGAAGCTTTCTTT. Translating gives CASSQDSVTEAFF.

The chain joins TRBV28 to TRBJ1-2, with D maybe TRBD1 (6 bases). V was trimmed by 2 bases and J by 7 bases, leaving 26 bases between them. In germline, CDR1 is MDHEN, CDR2 SYDVKM. The CDR3 sequence is 18 residues long. CDR3 sequence (DNA): TGTGCCAGCAGTTTAGGGGACACAAGACCCATTACTAGTGGTGGCTACACCTTC. Protein sequence: CASSLGDTRPITSGGYTF.